This TCR beta chain comes out of a study of blood T cell repertoires in COVID-19. About the research overall: Specimens from acute and convalescent COVID-19 originated in the United States, Italy and Spain. The analysed material was cDNA or gDNA that came from T cells, B-cell-depleted T cells, or PBMCs.

Per the authors' pipeline: From reference gene primer amplification, estimates of nucleated cell counts were derived. Clones were sequenced by immunoSEQ multiplex PCR, and TCRdb holds only the in-frame ones, with some missing. The V and J calls and clone size are taken from that table; D and trimming were inferred from the DNA. The sample shows about 260,000 clones, just under 85% of them seen only once. The sequenced sample was peripheral blood. The receptor was isolated from an elderly woman with acute or convalescent COVID-19.

The CDR3 here is CASPTGEVGCPPYSNQPQHF. The CDR3 coding sequence is TGCGCCAGCCCCACGGGGGAAGTGGGTTGTCCCCCCTATAGCAATCAGCCCCAGCATTTT. The chain couples TRBV23-1 to TRBJ1-5, with D possibly TRBD1 on 5 matching bases. TRBV23-1 is noted as an ORF with a role that remains uncertain. The V gene lost 8 bases and the J gene lost 0 bases, with 29 bases spanning the gap. CDR3 length: 20 residues.